This TCR beta chain was identified in a study of T cell responses to AZD1222 COVID-19 vaccine. Produced via immunoSEQ multiplex PCR; TCRdb's table is partial and in-frame only. The table lists some 150,000 clones, approximately 92% of them singletons. Trimming at V came to 2 bases and at J to 4 bases, leaving 9 bases not matched to a gene. From germline, CDR1 is SGHNT and CDR2 YYREEE (reference sequence). CDR3 size: 16 residues. This clonotype originated in an adult who received the AZD1222 COVID-19 vaccine. The input for sequencing was peripheral blood, taken 28 days after the second AZD1222 dose. The chain is built from TRBV5-4 and TRBJ1-1, with 9 positions matching TRBD1. CDR3: CASSFPGQGVGTEAFF. CDR3 DNA: TGTGCCAGCAGCTTCCCGGGACAGGGCGTCGGCACTGAAGCTTTCTTT.